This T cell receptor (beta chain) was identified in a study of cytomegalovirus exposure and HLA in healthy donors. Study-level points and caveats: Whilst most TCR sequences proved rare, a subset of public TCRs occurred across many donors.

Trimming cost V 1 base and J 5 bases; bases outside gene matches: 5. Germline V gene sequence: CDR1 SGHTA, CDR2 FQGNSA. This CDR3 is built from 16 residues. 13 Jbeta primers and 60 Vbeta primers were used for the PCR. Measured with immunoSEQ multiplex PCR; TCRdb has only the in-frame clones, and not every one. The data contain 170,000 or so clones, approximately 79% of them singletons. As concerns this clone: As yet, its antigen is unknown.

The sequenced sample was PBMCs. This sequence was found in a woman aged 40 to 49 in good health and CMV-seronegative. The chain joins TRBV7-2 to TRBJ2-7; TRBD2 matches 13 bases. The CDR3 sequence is CASSLGVLAGGNEQYF. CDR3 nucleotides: TGTGCCAGCAGCTTAGGGGTACTAGCGGGAGGGAACGAGCAGTACTTC.